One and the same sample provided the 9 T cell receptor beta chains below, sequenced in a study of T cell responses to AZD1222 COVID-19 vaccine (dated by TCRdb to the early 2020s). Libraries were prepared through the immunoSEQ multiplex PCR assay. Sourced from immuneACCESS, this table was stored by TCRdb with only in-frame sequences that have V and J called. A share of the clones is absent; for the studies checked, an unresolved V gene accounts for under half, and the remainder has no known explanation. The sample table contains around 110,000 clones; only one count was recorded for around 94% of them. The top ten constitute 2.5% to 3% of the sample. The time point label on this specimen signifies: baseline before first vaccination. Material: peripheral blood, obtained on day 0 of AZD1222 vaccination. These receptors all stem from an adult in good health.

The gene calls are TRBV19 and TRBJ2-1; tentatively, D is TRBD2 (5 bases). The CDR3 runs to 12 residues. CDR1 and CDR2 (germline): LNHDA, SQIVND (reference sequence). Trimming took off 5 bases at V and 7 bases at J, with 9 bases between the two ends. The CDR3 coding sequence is TGTGCCAGTAGTTGGGGAGTGAATGAGCAGTTCTTC. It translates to CASSWGVNEQFF.

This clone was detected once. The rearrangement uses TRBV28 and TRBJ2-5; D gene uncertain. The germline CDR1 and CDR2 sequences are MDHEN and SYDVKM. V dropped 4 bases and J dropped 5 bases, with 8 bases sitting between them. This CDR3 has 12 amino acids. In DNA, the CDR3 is TGTGCCAGCAGTTCACAGTTGGAGACCCAGTACTTC. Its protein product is CASSSQLETQYF.

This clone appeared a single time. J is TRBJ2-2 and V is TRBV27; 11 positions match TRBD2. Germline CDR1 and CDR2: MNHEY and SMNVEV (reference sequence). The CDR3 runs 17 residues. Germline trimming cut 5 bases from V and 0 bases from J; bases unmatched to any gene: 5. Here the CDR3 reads CASSQKLAGANTGELFF. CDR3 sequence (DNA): TGTGCCAGCAGTCAAAAACTAGCGGGAGCGAACACCGGGGAGCTGTTTTTT.

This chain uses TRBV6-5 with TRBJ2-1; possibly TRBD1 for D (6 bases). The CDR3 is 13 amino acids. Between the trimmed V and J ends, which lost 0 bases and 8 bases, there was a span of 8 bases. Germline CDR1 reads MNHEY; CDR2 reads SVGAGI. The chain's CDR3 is CASSYSGGYEQFF. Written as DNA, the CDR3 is TGTGCCAGCAGTTACTCTGGGGGCTATGAGCAGTTCTTC.

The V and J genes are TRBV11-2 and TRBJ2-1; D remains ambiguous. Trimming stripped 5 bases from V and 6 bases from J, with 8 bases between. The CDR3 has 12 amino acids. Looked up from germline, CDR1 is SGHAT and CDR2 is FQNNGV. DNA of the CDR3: TGTGCCAGCAGCCGTTCGCGCAATGAGCAGTTCTTC. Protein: CASSRSRNEQFF.

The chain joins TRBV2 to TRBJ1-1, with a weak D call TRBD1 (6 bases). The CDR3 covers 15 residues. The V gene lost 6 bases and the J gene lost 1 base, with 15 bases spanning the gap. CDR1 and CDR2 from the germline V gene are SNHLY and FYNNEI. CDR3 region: CASRKEGTQNTEAFF. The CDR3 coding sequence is TGTGCCAGCAGGAAAGAGGGGACACAGAACACTGAAGCTTTCTTT.

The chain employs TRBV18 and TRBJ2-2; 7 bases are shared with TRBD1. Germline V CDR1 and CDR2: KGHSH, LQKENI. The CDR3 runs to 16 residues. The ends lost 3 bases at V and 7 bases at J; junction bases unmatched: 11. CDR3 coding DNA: TGTGCCAGCTCACCCGGAGGACAGGTACTCCTCGGGGAGCTGTTTTTT. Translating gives CASSPGGQVLLGELFF.

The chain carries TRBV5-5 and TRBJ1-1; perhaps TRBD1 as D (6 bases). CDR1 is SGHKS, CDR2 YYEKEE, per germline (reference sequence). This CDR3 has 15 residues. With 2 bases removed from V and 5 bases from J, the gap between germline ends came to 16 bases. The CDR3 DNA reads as TGTGCCAGCAGCTTACTTCAGGGGAGGGGGACTGAAGCTTTCTTT. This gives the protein CASSLLQGRGTEAFF.

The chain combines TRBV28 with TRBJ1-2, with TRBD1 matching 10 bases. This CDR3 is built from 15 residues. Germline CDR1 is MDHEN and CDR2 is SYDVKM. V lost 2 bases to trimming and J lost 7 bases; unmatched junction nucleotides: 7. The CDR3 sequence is CASSLLGTGVGGYTF. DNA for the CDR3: TGTGCCAGCAGTTTACTCGGGACAGGGGTAGGTGGCTACACCTTC.